This TCR beta chain originates from a study of T cells expressing NK-cell markers. Study at large: Each TCR beta repertoire originated in sorted T cells that were CD3+CD56+NKG2C+, CD3+CD56+NKG2C- or CD3+CD56-NKG2C+. One of eight sequenced donors was HCMV-seronegative; the other seven were seropositive.

Study-level points and caveats: In a group of several donors, dominant NKG2C+ clonotypes represented roughly 1.0-7.5% of CD8+ T cells.

A note on this clonotype: No antigen is known for it.

Germline loops: CDR1 MNHEY, CDR2 SMNVEV (reference sequence). The CDR3 covers 16 residues. UMI-tagged 5'RACE template switching yielded the TCR beta cDNA. Following a re-call of the 5' RACE reads, TCRdb has one entry per CDR3 protein and lacks DNA. This sample contains under 500,000 distinct CDR3 sequences. Sequencing was done on a sample of blood T cells: a sorted CD56 or NKG2C T cell subset, CD4+ or CD8+ T cells, or bulk PBMC T cells (not recorded which). This chain joins TRBV27 and TRBJ2-5; the TRBD2 assignment by TCRdb is unverifiable without DNA. The source is a woman between 18 and 70 years old in good health. CDR3: CASSRGPGLGEETQYF.